This TCR beta chain is from a study of response to subunit inactivated influenza vaccine. TCRdb redid the calling of the RT-PCR reads with MiXCR, one entry per CDR3 protein. The sample lists 300,000 to 350,000 distinct CDR3 sequences, approximately 23% seen once, with 10% in the top ten. Study-wide results and limits: It was the authors' suggestion that each seasonal influenza vaccination recruits few new T cells.

On this clonotype: Its antigen is undetermined.

The receptor was isolated from a man in his fifties or sixties who received an inactivated influenza vaccine. Sequencing used PBMCs from blood, obtained approximately 20 months after vaccination.

The CDR3 DNA sequence: TGTGCCAGCAGCTTAGAAGCGGGTCTCTCTGGAAACACCATATATTTT. It specifies CASSLEAGLSGNTIYF. This chain joins TRBV7-9 and TRBJ1-3; D not certain. The V end lost 1 base, the J end lost 0 bases, and 10 bases lay between the germline ends. The CDR3 length is 16 residues. Germline V gene lookup returns CDR1 SEHNR and CDR2 FQNEAQ (reference sequence). Complete variable domain (other parts from reference TRBV7-9 and TRBJ1-3): DTGVSQNPRHKITKRGQNVTFRCDPISEHNRLYWYRQTLGQGPEFLTYFQNEAQLEKSRLLSDRFSAERPKGSFSTLEIQRTEQGDSAMYLCASSLEAGLSGNTIYFGEGSWLTVV.